Presented here are 29 T cell receptor beta chains from one specimen sequenced in a study of shared clonotypes between healthy human individuals. Cells designated naive CD8 were CD45RO-negative and were positively selected for CCR7, with terminally differentiated effector memory CD45RA+ cells excluded. Clones were sequenced by immunoSEQ multiplex PCR, and TCRdb holds only the in-frame ones, with some missing. The sample lists some 2,000,000 clones, over 85% occurring once. The sequenced material came from naive CD8+ T cells sorted from blood. Receptors originate from a man between 18 and 35 years old in good health.

V is TRBV2 and J is TRBJ1-1; D unresolved. CDR1 SNHLY and CDR2 FYNNEI come from the germline V gene. Trimming shortened V by 8 bases and J by 0 bases, and 13 bases separated the two germline ends. There are 14 residues in the CDR3. CDR3 loop: CASGARNMNTEAFF. The DNA of the CDR3 is TGTGCCAGCGGAGCCAGGAACATGAACACTGAAGCTTTCTTT.

This sequence joins TRBV7-8 and TRBJ2-7; TRBD2 agrees at 10 bases. The germline CDR1 and CDR2 sequences are SGHVS and FQNEAQ. The V and J ends lost 5 bases and 3 bases, in that order; junction bases with no gene match: 7. This CDR3 contains 15 residues. The CDR3 bases are TGTGCCAGCAGCCGTACTAGCGGGGAAGACTACGAGCAGTACTTC. Protein sequence: CASSRTSGEDYEQYF.

The chain combines TRBV5-1 with TRBJ2-7, with 11 bases that match TRBD2. This CDR3 spans 16 amino acids. Germline assignment: CDR1 SGHRS and CDR2 YFSETQ. The junction had 7 bases not matched to a gene; V was cut back by 0 bases and J by 5 bases. CDR3 residues: CASSLATSGSSNEQYF. The CDR3 DNA reads TGCGCCAGCAGCTTGGCCACTAGCGGGAGTTCTAACGAGCAGTACTTC.

The rearrangement links TRBV13 to TRBJ2-5; 11 bases match TRBD2. The CDR3 extends over 15 amino acids. The V segment lost 5 bases and the J segment 4 bases; nucleotides outside the gene matches: 6. The germline V gene has CDR1 PRHDT and CDR2 FYEKMQ (reference sequence). CDR3 DNA: TGTGCCAGCAGCCCGGCCGGGACTAGCGGAGAGACCCAGTACTTC. Translated: CASSPAGTSGETQYF.

This clone was seen more than once but under ten times. The chain uses TRBV30 and TRBJ2-6; 8 bases match TRBD1. V was clipped by 0 bases and J by 3 bases; unmatched bases: 13. This CDR3 contains 19 residues. Germline CDR1 and CDR2: GTSNPN and SVGIG (reference sequence). Written as DNA, the CDR3 is TGTGCCTGGAGTGTAAGTTGGGGACAGGATCCTCTTGGGGCCAACGTCCTGACTTTC. Encoded protein: CAWSVSWGQDPLGANVLTF.

This chain connects TRBV7-8 to TRBJ2-1, with 9 nucleotides matching TRBD2. V shed 0 bases and J 4 bases; nucleotides not matched to a gene: 7. From germline, CDR1 is SGHVS and CDR2 FQNEAQ. The CDR3 is 17 residues long. CDR3 coding DNA: TGTGCCAGCAGCTTAGCCCTAGCGGGGCCCTTTTACAATGAGCAGTTCTTC. It is translated as CASSLALAGPFYNEQFF.

The chain couples TRBV13 to TRBJ2-3, with no clear D. Trimming stripped 2 bases from V and 0 bases from J, with 12 bases between. CDR1 is PRHDT, CDR2 FYEKMQ, per germline (reference sequence). There are 16 residues in the CDR3. CDR3 DNA: TGTGCCAGCAGCTTAAGGGTTGAGACTAGCACAGATACGCAGTATTTT. It yields the protein CASSLRVETSTDTQYF.

This sequence joins TRBV18 and TRBJ2-7, with 7 nucleotides matching TRBD2. V trimming: 2 bases; J trimming: 2 bases; junction bases outside the gene matches: 9. The CDR3 has 16 residues. CDR1 is KGHSH, CDR2 LQKENI, per germline. CDR3 DNA: TGTGCCAGCTCACCAATTGGGGGGGAGCCCACCTACGAGCAGTACTTC. Its protein product is CASSPIGGEPTYEQYF.

This clone is a singleton in its sample. The rearrangement uses TRBV30 and TRBJ2-7; D not certain. This CDR3 has 13 amino acids. Germline V gives CDR1 GTSNPN, CDR2 SVGIG (reference sequence). The ends were cut back, 3 bases at V and 5 bases at J, with 14 bases in the middle. The CDR3 sequence is CAWSQSIGDEQYF. As DNA, the CDR3 is TGTGCCTGGAGCCAATCCATAGGCGACGAGCAGTACTTC.

This chain connects TRBV27 to TRBJ1-2, with D possibly TRBD1 on 6 matching bases. Germline assignment: CDR1 MNHEY and CDR2 SMNVEV (reference sequence). This CDR3 has 13 residues. V was cut by 9 bases and J by 1 base, with 12 bases left in between. The CDR3 DNA follows: TGTGCCAGTGGGGGGGCTGTTAACTATGGCTACACCTTC. It is translated as CASGGAVNYGYTF.

The CDR3 DNA sequence: TGTGCCAGCAGCTTAATGGCAGGCGAAGCTTTCTTT. It codes for CASSLMAGEAFF. The chain has TRBV7-6 and TRBJ1-1; D unclear. The V end was cut by 2 bases, the J end by 8 bases, with 9 bases between. The germline V gene has CDR1 SGHVS and CDR2 FNYEAQ. This CDR3 region has 12 residues.

This sequence joins TRBV6-6 and TRBJ2-7; D is perhaps TRBD2 (6 bases). Germline V gene sequence: CDR1 MNHNY, CDR2 SVGAGI (reference sequence). This CDR3 is 15 amino acids long. V was pared by 4 bases and J by 6 bases, with 19 bases between. CDR3 protein: CASSSSLSGLAEQYF. The CDR3 DNA reads as TGTGCCAGCAGTTCCTCACTAAGCGGGCTGGCCGAGCAGTACTTC.

The genes are TRBV7-8 and TRBJ2-5; TRBD2 matches 12 bases. Per the germline V gene, CDR1 is SGHVS and CDR2 is FQNEAQ. The CDR3 totals 16 residues. V lost 5 bases, J lost 5 bases, and 9 bases stayed unmatched. CDR3 sequence (DNA): TGTGCCAGCAGCGCGGGACTAGCGGGCTTCGTGGAGACCCAGTACTTC. Residues: CASSAGLAGFVETQYF.

This clone showed up just once. The chain links TRBV27 to TRBJ1-6; D remains ambiguous. This CDR3 spans 15 amino acids. V was shortened by 5 bases and J by 3 bases, with 11 bases between the two germline ends. CDR1 and CDR2 from the germline V gene are MNHEY and SMNVEV (reference sequence). This CDR3 reads CASSAPWDYNSPLHF. DNA of the CDR3: TGTGCCAGCAGTGCCCCCTGGGACTATAATTCACCCCTCCACTTT.

The chain joins TRBV6-5 to TRBJ1-1; D possibly corresponds to TRBD1 (6 bases). Trimming took 8 bases from V and 3 from J, leaving 13 bases between them. This CDR3 has 13 amino acids. CDR1 is MNHEY and CDR2 is SVGAGI in the germline V gene. Written as DNA, the CDR3 is TGTGCCAGCCGGGTGGGGGGCTACACTGAAGCTTTCTTT. This codes for CASRVGGYTEAFF.

This chain uses TRBV18 with TRBJ1-1; a possible D gene is TRBD1 (6 bases). Germline V gene lookup returns CDR1 KGHSH and CDR2 LQKENI. There are 17 residues in the CDR3. V dropped 6 bases and J dropped 3 bases, with 23 bases sitting between them. CDR3 sequence (DNA): TGTGCCAGCTCGCCATCCAAGGGGGGGGCTCATCACACTGAAGCTTTCTTT. Protein product: CASSPSKGGAHHTEAFF.

The chain joins TRBV6-6 to TRBJ2-5, with D perhaps matching TRBD1 (6 bases). CDR1 and CDR2 from the germline V gene are MNHNY and SVGAGI (reference sequence). The CDR3 loop spans 12 amino acids. Trimming shortened V by 6 bases and J by 9 bases, and 14 bases separated the two germline ends. The DNA of the CDR3 is TGTGCCAGCAGCCTGCAGGGGTTCCCCCAGTACTTC. This encodes CASSLQGFPQYF.

The chain has TRBV6-5 and TRBJ2-4; 8 nucleotides match TRBD2. The V gene end was trimmed by 0 bases and the J gene end by 8 bases; junction bases not matched to a gene: 6. This CDR3 comprises 15 residues. Germline values: CDR1 MNHEY, CDR2 SVGAGI. CDR3 loop: CASSYSNSGKDIQYF. The CDR3, as DNA: TGTGCCAGCAGTTACTCGAATAGCGGGAAGGACATTCAGTACTTC.

The chain employs TRBV10-2 and TRBJ1-1; TRBD1 agrees at 7 bases. The CDR3 runs 15 residues. V was clipped by 0 bases and J by 4 bases; unmatched bases: 5. Germline V lookup: CDR1 WSHSY, CDR2 SAAADI. The CDR3: CASSESTGWSTEAFF. The CDR3 DNA reads TGCGCCAGCAGTGAGTCGACAGGGTGGAGCACTGAAGCTTTCTTT.

The chain is built from TRBV19 and TRBJ1-1; D is ambiguous. CDR1 is LNHDA and CDR2 is SQIVND in the germline V gene (reference sequence). Trimming took 0 bases from V and 4 from J, leaving 6 bases between them. The CDR3 spans 13 residues. In nucleotides, the CDR3 is TGTGCCAGTAGTATAGACCTGGGCACTGAAGCTTTCTTT. This gives the protein CASSIDLGTEAFF.

The chain uses TRBV21-1 and TRBJ2-5; TRBD2, the table's D call, was not compared with the DNA. TRBV21-1 is flagged as a pseudogene. The CDR3 contains 14 residues. CDR3 DNA sequence: TGTGCCAGCAGCAAAGGGGGGACTAAAGAGACCCAGTACTTC. Protein product: CASSKGGTKETQYF.

The genes are TRBV9 and TRBJ1-3; 9 nucleotides match TRBD1. This CDR3 is 16 amino acids long. V trimming: 4 bases; J trimming: 0 bases; junction bases outside the gene matches: 5. CDR1 is SGDLS and CDR2 is YYNGEE in the germline V gene. CDR3 sequence reads: CASSTWGQGSGNTIYF. The CDR3 coding sequence is TGTGCCAGCAGCACATGGGGACAGGGCTCTGGAAACACCATATATTTT.

J is TRBJ1-4 and V is TRBV10-3; 11 bases line up with TRBD1. Germline lookup yields CDR1 ENHRY and CDR2 SYGVKD. V was pared by 10 bases and J by 2 bases, with 9 bases of the junction left unmatched. The CDR3 loop spans 16 amino acids. In DNA form, the CDR3 reads TGTGCCACCTCCGGACAGGGGGCTTCCACTAATGAAAAACTGTTTTTT. This encodes CATSGQGASTNEKLFF.

This chain connects TRBV25-1 to TRBJ1-4, with 7 positions matching TRBD1. This CDR3 contains 18 residues. With 1 base clipped from V and 4 bases from J, the junction kept 12 bases outside the gene matches. Looked up from germline, CDR1 is MGHDK and CDR2 is SYGVNS. CDR3 region: CASSESTRDSWNNEKLFF. The CDR3 coding sequence is TGTGCCAGCAGTGAATCCACCCGGGACAGCTGGAATAATGAAAAACTGTTTTTT.

The V gene is TRBV29-1, the J gene TRBJ1-2; 8 nucleotides match TRBD1. The CDR3 runs 14 residues. The germline V gene has CDR1 SQVTM and CDR2 ANQGSEA. The junction had 8 bases not matched to a gene; V was cut back by 3 bases and J by 5 bases. For the CDR3, the DNA is TGCAGCGTTGAGATCCAGGGGGCTTCTTATGGCTACACCTTC. Translated: CSVEIQGASYGYTF.

The chain combines TRBV27 with TRBJ2-5; 13 bases are shared with TRBD2. This CDR3 has 16 amino acids. Germline V gene lookup returns CDR1 MNHEY and CDR2 SMNVEV (reference sequence). J was trimmed by 4 bases and V by 5 bases; bases with no gene match: 7. The CDR3 loop is CASSPLAGGPGETQYF. In DNA form, the CDR3 reads TGTGCCAGCAGTCCACTAGCGGGAGGGCCAGGAGAGACCCAGTACTTC.

On this clone itself: Other DNA sequences from this sample encode an identical CDR3 as well. V and J are TRBV5-4 and TRBJ2-7, with D tentatively TRBD1 (5 bases). The CDR3 covers 12 residues. V lost 4 bases to trimming and J lost 3 bases, with 8 bases between them. The germline V gene has CDR1 SGHNT and CDR2 YYREEE (reference sequence). CDR3 nucleotides: TGTGCCAGCAGCCGCGACAGCTACGAGCAGTACTTC. Its protein product is CASSRDSYEQYF.

The rearrangement joins TRBV6-5 to TRBJ1-1; 7 bases fit TRBD1. Germline V gene sequence: CDR1 MNHEY, CDR2 SVGAGI. This CDR3 contains 15 residues. Trimming took 1 base from V and 0 from J; bases not matched to a gene: 2. CDR3 sequence (DNA): TGTGCCAGCAGTTACTGGACAGGTGTGAACACTGAAGCTTTCTTT. Its protein is CASSYWTGVNTEAFF.

On this clone: Additional DNA sequences in this sample encode the identical CDR3. J is TRBJ2-3 and V is TRBV6-5, with D perhaps matching TRBD1 or TRBD2 (5 bases each). Trimming removed 3 bases from V and 2 bases from J, with 12 bases in between. This CDR3 contains 15 residues. Germline loops: CDR1 MNHEY, CDR2 SVGAGI. This CDR3 is CASSYSPGLTDTQYF. CDR3 DNA sequence: TGTGCCAGCAGTTATTCCCCGGGGCTCACAGATACGCAGTATTTT.